This is a list of T cell receptor beta chains from one sample in a study of CD8+ T cells in alopecia areata. Generated by immunoSEQ multiplex PCR, the TCRdb table keeps only in-frame clones and is missing some. The sample shows 150,000 to 200,000 clones, 55% to 65% of them seen only once. Sequenced material: CD4+ T cells sorted from blood. All receptors derive from a human donor in good health. The CDR3 runs from the conserved cysteine through the conserved F or W. D genes are given only for firm matches. The size entry is marked missing in some rows and otherwise reads once, few, many or a size class.

TGTGCAGCTGGGCGCAACTCTGGAAACACCATATATTTT CAAGRNSGNTIYF TRBJ1-3 NA TRBV27 NA
TGCGCCAGCAGGACCCCGGGCCAGGCCAATGAGCAGTTCTTC CASRTPGQANEQFF TRBJ2-1 few TRBV5-1 NA
TGTGCCAGCAGCTTCGGGGGACTAGCGGGAGTTTTAGAGACCCAGTACTTC CASSFGGLAGVLETQYF TRBJ2-5 NA TRBV7-9 TRBD2
TGTGCCAGCAGCTTGACGGGCAATCAGCCCCAGCATTTT CASSLTGNQPQHF TRBJ1-5 NA TRBV5-5 NA
TGTGCCACCCCGAATGGCTACACCTTC CATPNGYTF TRBJ1-2 NA TRBV5-7 NA
TGCAGCTCACGGGGGCGCGGAAAAAGCAATGAGCAGTTCTTC CSSRGRGKSNEQFF TRBJ2-1 NA TRBV29-1 NA
TGTGCCAGCAGCCTGGACAGGGTATCGGCCGAGCAGTACTTC CASSLDRVSAEQYF TRBJ2-7 NA TRBV27 TRBD1
TGTGCCGTCCAGACGGAAGGAGGGGGCTTTGTGGGCGGGGAGCTGTTTTTT CAVQTEGGGFVGGELFF TRBJ2-2 few TRBV28 NA
TGCAGCGCTCCACTAGCGGGAACGGCAGATACGCAGTATTTT CSAPLAGTADTQYF TRBJ2-3 NA TRBV29-1 TRBD2
TGCAGTGCCCACCGGGTCGAGCAGTACTTC CSAHRVEQYF TRBJ2-7 few TRBV20-1 NA
TGTGCCAGCAGTTTGTCAGGCGGGCGGTTCTACGAGCAGTACTTC CASSLSGGRFYEQYF TRBJ2-7 NA TRBV27 NA
TGTGCCAGCAGTCCAGGGACTAGCGTCTCCTACGAGCAGTACTTC CASSPGTSVSYEQYF TRBJ2-7 NA TRBV27 TRBD2
TGTGCCAGCAGAGCGCGGGAGGGTGGCTACAATGAGCAGTTCTTC CASRAREGGYNEQFF TRBJ2-1 NA TRBV6-5 TRBD2
TGTGCCAGCAGCTTAGATGGCCGGGGTGGTACGCAGTATTTT CASSLDGRGGTQYF TRBJ2-3 few TRBV11-2 NA
TGTGCCAGCAGCTTGGATGTCACCGAGGGTGGCTTCAACTATGGCTACACCTTC CASSLDVTEGGFNYGYTF TRBJ1-2 NA TRBV5-4 NA
TGTGCCAGCAGTTTGACTAGCGGGAGCACAGATACGCAGTATTTT CASSLTSGSTDTQYF TRBJ2-3 NA TRBV28 TRBD2
TGTGCCAGCTCACATGAGCGGAGCACAGATACGCAGTATTTT CASSHERSTDTQYF TRBJ2-3 NA TRBV18 NA
TGTGCCAGCAGTTCCCGGGACAGGGATCCCCCCTCAACCTACGAGCAGTACTTC CASSSRDRDPPSTYEQYF TRBJ2-7 NA TRBV27 TRBD1
TGCAGCGTGAGAGGTCCGAGCATCTATGGCTACACCTTC CSVRGPSIYGYTF TRBJ1-2 NA TRBV29-1 NA
TGTGCCTGGAGCCGGGACTCCCTAGACGGTCAGCCCCAGCATTTT CAWSRDSLDGQPQHF TRBJ1-5 NA TRBV30 NA
TGCAGCGTTGACCTAGCGGGAGGAGAGACCCAGTACTTC CSVDLAGGETQYF TRBJ2-5 NA TRBV29-1 TRBD2
TGTGCCAGTCTATGGACTCCTGCGGACACCGGGGAGCTGTTTTTT CASLWTPADTGELFF TRBJ2-2 few TRBV2 NA
TGTGCCTGGAGTGTACAAGTGTTTGGCTACACCTTC CAWSVQVFGYTF TRBJ1-2 NA TRBV30 NA
TGCGCCAGCAGCCAAATGGGGACTAGCGGCTCCTACGAGCAGTACTTC CASSQMGTSGSYEQYF TRBJ2-7 NA TRBV5-1 TRBD2
TGTGCCAGCAGTCACTCAACGGGAGCCTACAATGAGCAGTTCTTC CASSHSTGAYNEQFF TRBJ2-1 few TRBV6-6 NA
TGTGCCAGCAGCCCGGGCGCCGCGGCCACCGGGGAGCTGTTTTTT CASSPGAAATGELFF TRBJ2-2 NA TRBV7-9 NA
TGTGCCTGGGCTAAGGGGCCCACTGAAGCTTTCTTT CAWAKGPTEAFF TRBJ1-1 NA TRBV30 NA
TGTGCCAGCAGTGAACAGGGATACGAGCAGTACTTC CASSEQGYEQYF TRBJ2-7 NA TRBV2 NA
TGTGCCAGCAGCAAATCCGGGACAGGGATCCTACGGGAGCTGTTTTTT CASSKSGTGILRELFF TRBJ2-2 NA TRBV28 TRBD1
TGCAGCGTTGACGTCTTTGGCAGTAGGACTAGCGGGAACAATGAGCAGTTCTTC CSVDVFGSRTSGNNEQFF TRBJ2-1 few TRBV29-1 TRBD2
TGTGCCAGCAGTTACGGGGCCAAAGCTTTCTTT CASSYGAKAFF TRBJ1-1 few TRBV6-5 NA
TGTGCCAGCAGCAAATGGACTAGCGGGCTGGGAGAGACCCAGTACTTC CASSKWTSGLGETQYF TRBJ2-5 NA TRBV5-4 TRBD2
TGTGCCAGCAGGGACATAGGACTAGTTTACAATGAGCAGTTCTTC CASRDIGLVYNEQFF TRBJ2-1 NA TRBV6-5 TRBD2
TGTGCCAGCAGTCGCCGACAGGGTTCAAAGAACACTGAAGCTTTCTTT CASSRRQGSKNTEAFF TRBJ1-1 NA TRBV6-6 TRBD1
TGTGCCAGCAGTTTGGGACGGGGGAACACTGAAGCTTTCTTT CASSLGRGNTEAFF TRBJ1-1 NA TRBV6-5 NA
TGCAGCGTTGGGATGGCAGGGGCCGGGAGTGGCTACACCTTC CSVGMAGAGSGYTF TRBJ1-2 few TRBV29-1 NA
TGTGCCTGGACCAGGACAGCCTACGAGCAGTACTTC CAWTRTAYEQYF TRBJ2-7 NA TRBV30 NA
TGCGCCAGCAGCGGGGACAGGTTTAGCTCTGGGGCCAACGTCCTGACTTTC CASSGDRFSSGANVLTF TRBJ2-6 few TRBV5-1 TRBD1
TGTGCCTGGAGTGCAACAGGGTTCTCGGGCGGCACTGAAGCTTTCTTT CAWSATGFSGGTEAFF TRBJ1-1 NA TRBV30 NA
TGTGCCTGGAGTTTTGGATACTCCTACGAGCAGTACTTC CAWSFGYSYEQYF TRBJ2-7 NA TRBV30 NA
TGTGCCAGCAGCCCCTACAAATATCAGCCCCAGCATTTT CASSPYKYQPQHF TRBJ1-5 NA TRBV7-9 NA
TGTGCCAGCAGTTACTTGTTCAGACAGTTCAAGGACTATGGCTACACCTTC CASSYLFRQFKDYGYTF TRBJ1-2 NA TRBV7-9 NA
TGCAGCGTTGGAGAGACGGGGTATCGTGGCGAGCAGTACTTC CSVGETGYRGEQYF TRBJ2-7 NA TRBV29-1 NA
TGTGCCAGCAGCTTAGACAGGAGTAGCACAGATACGCAGTATTTT CASSLDRSSTDTQYF TRBJ2-3 few TRBV7-9 NA
TGCGCCAGCAGCTTGGACCCGGGTAGCAATCAGCCCCAGCATTTT CASSLDPGSNQPQHF TRBJ1-5 once TRBV5-1 NA
TGTGCCAGCAGGCTCAATCTCAATGAGCAGTTCTTC CASRLNLNEQFF TRBJ2-1 NA TRBV28 NA
TGTGCCAGCAGTCGGGACAGGCGGTCATCCTACGAGCAGTACTTC CASSRDRRSSYEQYF TRBJ2-7 NA TRBV28 TRBD1
TGTGCCAGCAGCCCACCGGGGCGATTCCAAGAGACCCAGTACTTC CASSPPGRFQETQYF TRBJ2-5 NA TRBV2 NA
TGCGCCAGCAGCCTGAAACCGGGACTAGCGGGCGACAATGAGCAGTTCTTC CASSLKPGLAGDNEQFF TRBJ2-1 NA TRBV5-1 TRBD2
TGTGCCAGCATGCAAGGTAGAGGAGGCTACACCTTC CASMQGRGGYTF TRBJ1-2 few TRBV6-1 NA
TGCGCCAGCAGCCAACCCGCGGGGTTCGTCGGCTACACCTTC CASSQPAGFVGYTF TRBJ1-2 NA TRBV4-1 NA
TGCAGCGTTGTCAGGACAGGTGAAGCTTTCTTT CSVVRTGEAFF TRBJ1-1 NA TRBV29-1 TRBD1
TGTGCCTGGGGACAGGCCGCTCAGCCCCAGCATTTT CAWGQAAQPQHF TRBJ1-5 NA TRBV30 TRBD1
TGCAGCGTTGACCTCCCCTATGGCTACACCTTC CSVDLPYGYTF TRBJ1-2 few TRBV29-1 NA
TGTGCCAGCAGCTCCCGGGACGCTGGCTACACCTTC CASSSRDAGYTF TRBJ1-2 NA TRBV7-9 NA
TGCGCCAGCAGCCGGGACGAGGGGGCCAACGTCCTGACTTTC CASSRDEGANVLTF TRBJ2-6 NA TRBV4-1 NA
TGCAGCGCGGAAGACTGGAAGAACAATGAGCAGTTCTTC CSAEDWKNNEQFF TRBJ2-1 NA TRBV29-1 NA
TGTGCCAGCTCACCATGGCAGGGGAGCACAGATACGCAGTATTTT CASSPWQGSTDTQYF TRBJ2-3 NA TRBV18 NA
TGCAGCGTTGAAGGGCTAGCGGGAAGCGAGCAGTACTTC CSVEGLAGSEQYF TRBJ2-7 few TRBV29-1 TRBD2